The clone carrying this T cell receptor beta chain was seen a handful of times. The CDR3 covers 15 residues. J lost 0 bases, V lost 3 bases, and 3 bases had no gene match. Germline V gene sequence: CDR1 KGHDR, CDR2 SFDVKD. This sample was included in a study of blood T cell repertoires in COVID-19. Looking at the study overall: Researchers got acute and convalescent COVID-19 samples from the United States, Italy and Spain.

Per the original data handling: Estimation of nucleated cell counts was performed using reference gene primer amplification. Sequencing was performed with immunoSEQ multiplex PCR; in TCRdb, only in-frame clones are kept and a portion is missing. The DNA was the basis for D and trimming; V, J and clone size are from that table. The sample comprises fewer than 200,000 clones, roughly 80% of which are singletons, and roughly 3.1% rests with the top ten. The source is a man in his 70s with acute or convalescent COVID-19. The J gene is TRBJ1-1, the V gene TRBV24-1, with 7 bases fitting TRBD1. The specimen was peripheral blood. DNA of the CDR3: TGTGCCACCAGTGATATGGACAGGCTGAACACTGAAGCTTTCTTT. Translation: CATSDMDRLNTEAFF.